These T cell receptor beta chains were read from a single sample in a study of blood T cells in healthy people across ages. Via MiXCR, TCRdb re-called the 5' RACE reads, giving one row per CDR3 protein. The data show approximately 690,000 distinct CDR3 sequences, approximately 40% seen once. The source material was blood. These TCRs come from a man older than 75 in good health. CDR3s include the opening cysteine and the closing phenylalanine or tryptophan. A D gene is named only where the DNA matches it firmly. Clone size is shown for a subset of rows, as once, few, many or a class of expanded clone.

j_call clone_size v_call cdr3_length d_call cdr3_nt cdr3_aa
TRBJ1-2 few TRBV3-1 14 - TGTGCCAGCAGCCGGACAGCTGCTAACTATGGCTACACCTTC CASSRTAANYGYTF
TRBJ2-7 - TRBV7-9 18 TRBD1 TGTGCCAGCAGCGTCCGGGACAGGGCCGCCTATCCCTACAATGAGCAGTACTTC CASSVRDRAAYPYNEQYF
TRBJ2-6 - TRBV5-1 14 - TGCGCCAGCAGCCAGAACGCCGAGTCGGGCGTCCTGACTTTC CASSQNAESGVLTF
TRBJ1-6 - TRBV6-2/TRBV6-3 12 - TGTGCCAGCAACGAAAATAATTCACCCCTCCACTTT CASNENNSPLHF
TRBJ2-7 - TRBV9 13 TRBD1 TGTGCCAGCAGCGGAGGGACAGACTACGAGCAGTACTTC CASSGGTDYEQYF
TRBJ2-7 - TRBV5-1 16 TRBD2 TGCGCCAGCAGCTCACTAGCGGGAGGCCCTAACAATGAGCAGTACTTC CASSSLAGGPNNEQYF
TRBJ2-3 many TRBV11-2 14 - TGTGCCAGCAGCTTATCCAGGGGCACAGATACGCAGTATTTT CASSLSRGTDTQYF
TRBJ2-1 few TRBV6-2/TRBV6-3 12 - TGTGCCAGCAGGACGGAGAACTGGGAGCAGTTCTTC CASRTENWEQFF
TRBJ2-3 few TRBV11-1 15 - TGTGCCAGCAGCTTCGGGGCCGGTAGCACAGATACGCAGTATTTT CASSFGAGSTDTQYF
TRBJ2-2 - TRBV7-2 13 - TGTGCCAGCAGCTTAGACCGTCCCGGGGAGCTGTTTTTT CASSLDRPGELFF
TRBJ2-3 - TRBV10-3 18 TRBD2 TGTGCCATCAGTGAGTCGACAAGTAGCGGGGGGGCTATGGATACGCAGTATTTT CAISESTSSGGAMDTQYF
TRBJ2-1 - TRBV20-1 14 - TGCAGTGCTAGAGATCTGACACCCCACAATGAGCAGTTCTTC CSARDLTPHNEQFF
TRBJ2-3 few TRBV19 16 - TGTGCCAGTAGTATAGGAGGAGACGGGGGACAAGATACGCAGTATTTT CASSIGGDGGQDTQYF
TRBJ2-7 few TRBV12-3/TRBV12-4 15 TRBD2 TGTGCCAGCAGTCTCTTGCTAGCGGGACTCTACGAGCAGTACTTC CASSLLLAGLYEQYF
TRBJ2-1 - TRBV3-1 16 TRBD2 TGTGCCAGCAGCCAGGATGCGGCTAGCGGGGGCAATGAGCAGTTCTTC CASSQDAASGGNEQFF
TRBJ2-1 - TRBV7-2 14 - TGTGCCAGCACCACCCTCGTGGGGGTGAATGAGCAGTTCTTC CASTTLVGVNEQFF
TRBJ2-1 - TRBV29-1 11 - TGCAGCGCAGAGCGTTACAATGAGCAGTTCTTC CSAERYNEQFF
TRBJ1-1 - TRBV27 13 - TGTGCCAGCAGTTTAAAGACACACACTGAAGCTTTCTTT CASSLKTHTEAFF
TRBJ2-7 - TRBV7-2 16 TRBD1 TGTGCCAGCAGCTTAACCACCAGACAGGGACGAGGCGAGCAGTACTTC CASSLTTRQGRGEQYF
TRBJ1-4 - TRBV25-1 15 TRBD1 TGTGCCAGCAGTGTTCGGACAGGGCAACATGAAAAACTGTTTTTT CASSVRTGQHEKLFF
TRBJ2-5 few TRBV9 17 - TGTGCCAGCAGCGTAGGAATGGGGACCGGCCTCCAAGAGACCCAGTACTTC CASSVGMGTGLQETQYF
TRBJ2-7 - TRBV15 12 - TGTGCCACCAGCAGAGACCTCGCCGAGCAGTACTTC CATSRDLAEQYF
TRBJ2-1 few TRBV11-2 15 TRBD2 TGTGCCAGCAGCTTACAGACTAGCGGGAGAAATGAGCAGTTCTTC CASSLQTSGRNEQFF
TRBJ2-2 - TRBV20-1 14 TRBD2 TGCAGTGCTAGGGCTGGGGGGGTCACCGGGGAGCTGTTTTTT CSARAGGVTGELFF
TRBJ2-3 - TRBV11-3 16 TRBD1 TGTGCCAGCAGCTTAGTGGGACAGGGCGTCACAGATACGCAGTATTTT CASSLVGQGVTDTQYF
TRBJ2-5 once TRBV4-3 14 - TGCGCCAGCAGCCAAGAGAGACCAGTCAATGAGCAGTACTTC CASSQERPVNEQYF
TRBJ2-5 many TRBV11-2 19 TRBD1 TGTGCCAGCAGCTTAGGCCACCCCGGGACAGGGACATTACAAGAGACCCAGTACTTC CASSLGHPGTGTLQETQYF
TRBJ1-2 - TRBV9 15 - TGTGCCAGCAGCGTAGCTGGCCGGGGGCAGGATGGCTACACCTTC CASSVAGRGQDGYTF
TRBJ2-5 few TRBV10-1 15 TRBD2 TGCGCCAGCAGTGATCAAAGCGGGGGACGGGAGACCCAGTACTTC CASSDQSGGRETQYF
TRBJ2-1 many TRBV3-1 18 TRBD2 TGTGCCAGCAGCCATACCGGGACTAGCGGGAGGTTCGGGGATGAGCAGTTCTTC CASSHTGTSGRFGDEQFF
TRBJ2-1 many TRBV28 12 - TGTGCCAGCAGTACGACCGGCGGTGAGCAGTTCTTC CASSTTGGEQFF
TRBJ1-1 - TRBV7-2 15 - TGTGCCAGCAGCTTAGACGGTCAACTGAACACTGAAGCTTTCTTT CASSLDGQLNTEAFF
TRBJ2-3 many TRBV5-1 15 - TGCGCCAGCAGCTTGACTAGCTTCGACGGGGATACGCAGTATTTT CASSLTSFDGDTQYF
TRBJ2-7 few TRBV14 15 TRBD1 TGTGCCAGCAGCCGAGGACAGGGAGTCCTGGTCGAGCAGTACTTC CASSRGQGVLVEQYF
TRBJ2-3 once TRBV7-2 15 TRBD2 TGTGCCAGCAGCGCTAGCGGGTGTAGCGCAGATACGCAGTATTTT CASSASGCSADTQYF
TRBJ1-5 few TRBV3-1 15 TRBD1 TGTGCCAGCAGCCCTCGGACAGGGCCCAATCAGCCCCAGCATTTT CASSPRTGPNQPQHF
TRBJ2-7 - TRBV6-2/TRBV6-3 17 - TGTGCCAGCAGTTACTCCTTAAGGGCGGATGTCTCCTACGAGCAGTACTTC CASSYSLRADVSYEQYF
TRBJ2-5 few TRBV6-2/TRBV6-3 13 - TGTGCCAGCAATCGCGACATTTCGGAGACCCAGTACTTC CASNRDISETQYF
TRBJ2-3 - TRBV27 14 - TGTGCCAGCAGCCCTCGGAGGAATTCAGATACGCAGTATTTT CASSPRRNSDTQYF
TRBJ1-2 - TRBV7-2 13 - TGTGCCAGCAGCCCCCCTCCTCACAATTCCTACACCTTC CASSPPPHNSYTF
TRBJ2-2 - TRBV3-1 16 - TGTGCCAGCAGCCAACTCGGGACTCCGCTTCGTGGGGAGCTGTTTTTT CASSQLGTPLRGELFF
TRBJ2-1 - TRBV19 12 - - CATAYSCNEQFF
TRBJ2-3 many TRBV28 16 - TGTGCCAGCAGTTTCGAAGGGGGGAGTACGACAGATACGCAGTATTTT CASSFEGGSTTDTQYF
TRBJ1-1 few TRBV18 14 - TGTGCCAGCTCAGAGGGACGGATGAACACTGAAGCTTTCTTT CASSEGRMNTEAFF
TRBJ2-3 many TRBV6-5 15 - TGTGCCAGCAGCCGAACGACCCAGCGTGCAGATACGCAGTATTTT CASSRTTQRADTQYF
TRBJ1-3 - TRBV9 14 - TGTGCCAGCAGCGTAGGATTCGGGGGACACACCATATATTTT CASSVGFGGHTIYF
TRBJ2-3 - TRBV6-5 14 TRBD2 TGTGCCAGCACGGAGACTAGCGGGAGGGCCAATCTGTATTTT CASTETSGRANLYF
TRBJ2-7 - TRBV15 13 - TGTGCCACCAGCAGACTACAGGAGTACGAGCAGTACTTC CATSRLQEYEQYF